Detailed here is one TCR beta chain. Generated by immunoSEQ multiplex PCR, the TCRdb table keeps only in-frame clones and is missing some. Counted here are fewer than 250,000 clones, about 90% occurring once; the ten biggest clones make up over 12%. Clinical histories supplied by participants themselves formed the basis of cohort assignment. Each exposed participant met a COVID-19 case in the 2 weeks preceding study entry. The germline V gene has CDR1 SGHRS and CDR2 YFSETQ. V shed 1 base, J shed 5 bases, and the junction held 6 bases outside the gene matches. The CDR3 runs 15 residues. This entry belongs to a study of blood T cell repertoires in COVID-19. At the level of the study: Whether acute or convalescent, the COVID-19 samples came from the United States, Italy and Spain.

Sequenced material: PBMCs or T cells enriched from blood (not recorded which). The rearrangement links TRBV5-1 to TRBJ1-1; the match to TRBD1 covers 9 bases. This sequence originates from a young man who had been exposed to COVID-19. The CDR3 reads CASSLTGGRRTEAFF. CDR3 nucleotides: TGCGCCAGCAGCTTGACAGGGGGCAGGAGGACTGAAGCTTTCTTT.